The 24 T cell receptor beta chains presented below share a single source sample, sequenced in a study of shared clonotypes between healthy human individuals. Clones were read by immunoSEQ multiplex PCR, and TCRdb kept only the in-frame ones, dropping some. The sample contains some 2,000,000 clones, around 95% of which appear only once. The sample was naive CD4+ T cells sorted from blood. Subset described: CD45RA+ positively selected. These receptors originate from a man between 18 and 35 years old in good health.

The V call is TRBV5-4, the J call TRBJ1-1; D is unresolved. The CDR3 has 14 amino acids. Germline CDR1 is SGHNT and CDR2 is YYREEE (reference sequence). Trimming pared 0 bases from V and 2 bases from J, leaving 8 bases between. The CDR3 nucleotides are TGTGCCAGCAGCTTGGCTGGGCGTAACACTGAAGCTTTCTTT. Its protein is CASSLAGRNTEAFF.

With regard to this clone: Other nucleotide sequences from this sample produce the same CDR3. The chain combines TRBV12-5 with TRBJ2-7; 10 bases are a match to TRBD1. The V and J ends lost 6 bases and 3 bases, in that order; junction bases with no gene match: 5. There are 14 residues in the CDR3. Germline lookup yields CDR1 LGHNT and CDR2 FRNRAP. CDR3 sequence: CASGSGTGVYEQYF. DNA for the CDR3: TGTGCTAGTGGATCCGGGACAGGGGTCTACGAGCAGTACTTC.

The CDR3 DNA reads TGCAGCGTTGGGGAGGGTGGAGCTTTCTTT. Translated: CSVGEGGAFF. The rearrangement links TRBV29-1 to TRBJ1-1; D not resolved. There are 10 residues in the CDR3. Germline-derived CDR1 and CDR2 are SQVTM and ANQGSEA. The V end was cut by 4 bases, the J end by 10 bases, with 10 bases between.

The chain combines TRBV28 with TRBJ2-5, with a possible D match to TRBD1 (7 bases). The CDR3 is 13 amino acids. CDR1 and CDR2 from the germline V gene are MDHEN and SYDVKM. Trimming removed 9 bases at V and 8 bases at J, with 19 bases between. The CDR3 DNA sequence: TGTGCCAGTGGAGGGGGACAGTCTCGTACCCAGTACTTC. Translation gives CASGGGQSRTQYF.

A single count supports this clone. The chain uses TRBV28 and TRBJ2-7, with TRBD1 identical over 10 bases. Per the germline V gene, CDR1 is MDHEN and CDR2 is SYDVKM. The junction had 4 bases not matched to a gene; V was cut back by 5 bases and J by 3 bases. The CDR3 runs to 14 residues. CDR3 in DNA: TGTGCCAGCAGTCCGGGACAGGGGATCTACGAGCAGTACTTC. This gives the protein CASSPGQGIYEQYF.

This clone turned up a few times. The chain recombines TRBV19 with TRBJ1-2, with a possible D match to TRBD1 (6 bases). Germline CDR1 and CDR2: LNHDA and SQIVND (reference sequence). The CDR3 has 15 amino acids. The V end was cut by 3 bases, the J end by 4 bases, with 15 bases between. The CDR3 DNA reads as TGTGCCAGTAGTATCCAGGCAGGGGAGGGCTATGGCTACACCTTC. It yields the protein CASSIQAGEGYGYTF.

The rearrangement joins TRBV9 to TRBJ2-5; 7 bases match TRBD1. V lost 3 bases to trimming and J lost 5 bases; unmatched junction nucleotides: 7. The germline gives CDR1 SGDLS, CDR2 YYNGEE. CDR3 length: 14 residues. The CDR3 nucleotides read TGTGCCAGCAGCGAACGAAACAGGGGCGAGACCCAGTACTTC. The encoded protein is CASSERNRGETQYF.

This chain links TRBV7-9 with TRBJ1-1; 7 nucleotides agree with TRBD1. The CDR3 extends over 14 amino acids. The V gene end was trimmed by 5 bases and the J gene end by 5 bases; junction bases not matched to a gene: 8. Germline assignment: CDR1 SEHNR and CDR2 FQNEAQ (reference sequence). The CDR3 DNA is TGTGCCAGCAGCCTTGACAGGGCGCGGACTGAAGCTTTCTTT. This codes for CASSLDRARTEAFF. The full variable domain, its missing parts supplied by reference TRBV7-9 and TRBJ1-1, is DTGVSQNPRHKITKRGQNVTFRCDPISEHNRLYWYRQTLGQGPEFLTYFQNEAQLEKSRLLSDRFSAERPKGSFSTLEIQRTEQGDSAMYLCASSLDRARTEAFFGQGTRLTVV.

This chain joins TRBV28 and TRBJ2-5; D may be TRBD2 (5 bases). CDR3 length: 13 residues. Germline CDR1 and CDR2: MDHEN and SYDVKM. Trimming took off 7 bases at V and 8 bases at J, with 17 bases between the two ends. The CDR3 sequence is CASNKGVEGTQYF. The DNA for the CDR3 is TGTGCCAGCAATAAAGGTGTCGAGGGAACCCAGTACTTC.

The count of this clone is one. The V gene is TRBV10-3, the J gene TRBJ2-3; 8 bases align to TRBD1. The CDR3 covers 15 residues. The trim removed 5 bases at V and 2 bases at J, leaving 6 bases unmatched. From germline, CDR1 is ENHRY and CDR2 SYGVKD. CDR3 sequence: CAISPDRASTDTQYF. DNA of the CDR3: TGTGCCATCAGTCCGGACAGGGCCTCCACAGATACGCAGTATTTT.

This chain joins TRBV4-3 and TRBJ2-7; 10 nucleotides line up with TRBD2. Looked up from germline, CDR1 is LGHNA and CDR2 is YSLEER. Unmatched junction bases numbered 6, after V lost 0 bases and J lost 7 bases. The CDR3 loop spans 15 amino acids. CDR3 amino acids: CASSQELAGVREQYF. DNA of the CDR3: TGCGCCAGCAGCCAAGAGCTAGCGGGAGTTCGAGAGCAGTACTTC.

The chain couples TRBV28 to TRBJ1-4, with D unclear. V dropped 2 bases and J dropped 7 bases, with 11 bases sitting between them. CDR1 and CDR2 from the germline V gene are MDHEN and SYDVKM. This CDR3 has 14 amino acids. Here the CDR3 reads CASSLAAQREKLFF. For the CDR3, the DNA is TGTGCCAGCAGTTTAGCGGCCCAACGTGAAAAACTGTTTTTT.

The J gene is TRBJ2-3, the V gene TRBV11-2; D unresolved. The ends were cut back, 6 bases at V and 2 bases at J, with 12 bases in the middle. CDR3 length equals 14 residues. Germline V gene data show CDR1 as SGHAT and CDR2 as FQNNGV. The CDR3 nucleotides are TGTGCCAGCAGTCTAAGACCATACACAGATACGCAGTATTTT. Protein product: CASSLRPYTDTQYF.

V is TRBV2 and J is TRBJ2-5; 7 bases match TRBD2. Germline CDR1 reads SNHLY; CDR2 reads FYNNEI. V dropped 10 bases and J dropped 5; count of bases not matched to a gene: 13. This CDR3 has 14 residues. The CDR3 region is CAKGLELRGETQYF. In DNA form, the CDR3 reads TGTGCCAAAGGACTAGAGCTTAGAGGGGAGACCCAGTACTTC.

A few counts support this clone. Other DNA variants within this sample encode the same CDR3. The chain links TRBV6-5 to TRBJ1-5; D is ambiguous. The germline gives CDR1 MNHEY, CDR2 SVGAGI. The CDR3 has 13 residues. V lost 3 bases to trimming and J lost 3 bases, with 6 bases between them. The CDR3: CASSYGPNQPQHF. The CDR3, as DNA: TGTGCCAGCAGTTATGGGCCCAATCAGCCCCAGCATTTT.

The chain recombines TRBV25-1 with TRBJ1-1, with 8 bases lining up with TRBD1. The CDR3 is made up of 14 amino acids. V was pared by 2 bases and J by 5 bases, with 4 bases of the junction left unmatched. CDR1 is MGHDK and CDR2 is SYGVNS in the germline V gene. This CDR3 reads CASSELDRGTEAFF. CDR3 DNA sequence: TGTGCCAGCAGTGAACTTGACAGGGGTACTGAAGCTTTCTTT. The complete variable domain, with remaining parts taken from reference TRBV25-1 and TRBJ1-1, reads EADIYQTPRYLVIGTGKKITLECSQTMGHDKMYWYQQDPGMELHLIHYSYGVNSTEKGDLSSESTVSRIRTEHFPLTLESARPSHTSQYLCASSELDRGTEAFFGQGTRLTVV.

J is TRBJ1-2 and V is TRBV5-1; a weak D match, TRBD1 (6 bases). CDR3 size: 15 residues. V lost 4 bases, J lost 4 bases, and 17 bases lay in between. Germline lookup yields CDR1 SGHRS and CDR2 YFSETQ. CDR3 loop: CASSLWTTGSYGYTF. Here the CDR3 DNA reads TGCGCCAGCAGCCTGTGGACTACAGGGAGCTATGGCTACACCTTC.

DNA of the CDR3: TGCGCCAGCAGCCAACCAATTCAGGATCTCACCGGGGAGCTGTTTTTT. This gives the protein CASSQPIQDLTGELFF. The chain is built from TRBV4-1 and TRBJ2-2; unclear D gene. Germline V CDR1 and CDR2: MGHRA, YSYEKL. This CDR3 has 16 amino acids. Trimming left V 2 bases short and J 4 bases short, with 14 bases between.

V gene TRBV5-1 combines with J gene TRBJ2-7, with 9 bases matching TRBD1. The CDR3 is 18 amino acids. In germline, CDR1 is SGHRS, CDR2 YFSETQ. With V trimmed by 3 bases and J by 3 bases, 16 bases remained unmatched. The CDR3 loop is CASSWGPGTGNFFYEQYF. Written as DNA, the CDR3 is TGCGCCAGCAGCTGGGGACCCGGGACAGGGAACTTTTTCTACGAGCAGTACTTC.

J is TRBJ2-6 and V is TRBV4-2, with D perhaps TRBD1 (5 bases). The V and J ends lost 0 bases and 16 bases respectively, with 16 bases between them. CDR1 and CDR2 from the germline V gene are LGHNA and YNFKEQ. The CDR3 length is 14 residues. The CDR3 region is CASSQDPLTGVLTF. The CDR3 DNA is TGTGCCAGCAGCCAAGACCCCCTTACAGGCGTACTGACTTTC.

The rearrangement links TRBV10-1 to TRBJ2-7; 9 bases align to TRBD2. CDR3 length equals 14 residues. The V gene's germline CDR1 is WNHNN and CDR2 SYGVQD (reference sequence). The V segment lost 0 bases and the J segment 6 bases; nucleotides outside the gene matches: 3. DNA of the CDR3: TGCGCCAGCAGTGAGTCGGGACTAGCAAGCGAGCAGTACTTC. Amino acid sequence: CASSESGLASEQYF.

V is TRBV6-5 and J is TRBJ1-6; D is undetermined. The CDR3 extends over 14 amino acids. Trimming took off 10 bases at V and 0 bases at J, with 10 bases between the two ends. From germline, CDR1 is MNHEY and CDR2 SVGAGI. CDR3 bases: TGTGCCACCACTCGCAGCTCCTATAATTCACCCCTCCACTTT. It translates to CATTRSSYNSPLHF.

As to this clone: Other DNA variants within this sample encode the same CDR3. The rearrangement links TRBV6-1 to TRBJ1-1, with D unclear. The V end lost 3 bases, the J end lost 6 bases, and 5 bases lay between the germline ends. This CDR3 has 11 residues. Germline V gene data show CDR1 as MNHNS and CDR2 as SASEGT. CDR3 nucleotides: TGTGCCAGCAGTGAGCCGGCTGAAGCTTTCTTT. Translation gives CASSEPAEAFF.

The V call is TRBV29-1, the J call TRBJ2-3; D possibly uses TRBD1 or TRBD2 (6 bases each). This CDR3 comprises 14 residues. Trimming removed 0 bases from V and 2 bases from J, with 9 bases in between. CDR1 is SQVTM and CDR2 is ANQGSEA in the germline V gene. DNA for the CDR3: TGCAGCGTTGAAGACGGGGGCCACACAGATACGCAGTATTTT. Its protein product is CSVEDGGHTDTQYF.